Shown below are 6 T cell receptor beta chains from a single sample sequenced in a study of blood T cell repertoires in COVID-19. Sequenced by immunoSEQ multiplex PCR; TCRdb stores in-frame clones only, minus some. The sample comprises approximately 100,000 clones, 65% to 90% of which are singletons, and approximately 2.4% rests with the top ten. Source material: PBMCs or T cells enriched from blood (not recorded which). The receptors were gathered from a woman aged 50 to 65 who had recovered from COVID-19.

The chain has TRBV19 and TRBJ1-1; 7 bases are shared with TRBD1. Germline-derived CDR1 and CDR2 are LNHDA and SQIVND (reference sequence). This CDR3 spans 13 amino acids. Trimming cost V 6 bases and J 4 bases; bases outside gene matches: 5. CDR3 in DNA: TGTGCCAGTAGCACACAGGGGCGCACTGAAGCTTTCTTT. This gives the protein CASSTQGRTEAFF.

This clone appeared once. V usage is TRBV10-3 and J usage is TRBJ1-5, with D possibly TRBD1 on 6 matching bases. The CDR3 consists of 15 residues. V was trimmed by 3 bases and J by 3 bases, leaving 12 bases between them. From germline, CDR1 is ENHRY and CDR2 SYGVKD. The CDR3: CAISEDRNDNQPQHF. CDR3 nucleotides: TGTGCCATCAGTGAAGACAGGAATGACAATCAGCCCCAGCATTTT.

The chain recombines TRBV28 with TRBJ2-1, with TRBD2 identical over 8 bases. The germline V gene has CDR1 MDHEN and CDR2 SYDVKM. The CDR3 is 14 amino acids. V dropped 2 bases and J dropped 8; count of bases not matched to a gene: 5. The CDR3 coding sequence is TGTGCCAGCAGTTTAAGCGGGAGAGGTGATGAGCAGTTCTTC. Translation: CASSLSGRGDEQFF.

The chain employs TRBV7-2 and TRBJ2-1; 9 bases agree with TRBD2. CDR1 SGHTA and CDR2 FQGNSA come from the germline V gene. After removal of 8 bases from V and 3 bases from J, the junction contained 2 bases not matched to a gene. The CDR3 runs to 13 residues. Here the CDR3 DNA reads TGTGCCAGCGGACTAGCGCGCTACAATGAGCAGTTCTTC. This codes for CASGLARYNEQFF. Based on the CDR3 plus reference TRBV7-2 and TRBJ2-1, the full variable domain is GAGVSQSPSNKVTEKGKDVELRCDPISGHTALYWYRQSLGQGLEFLIYFQGNSAPDKSGLPSDRFSAERTGGSVSTLTIQRTQQEDSAVYLCASGLARYNEQFFGPGTRLTVL.

CDR3 protein: CASRGGGGEKLFF. CDR3 coding DNA: TGCGCCAGCCGGGGGGGAGGAGGTGAAAAACTGTTTTTT. The chain carries TRBV5-1 and TRBJ1-4; perhaps TRBD1 as D (5 bases). From germline, CDR1 is SGHRS and CDR2 YFSETQ. The CDR3 spans 13 residues. V lost 7 bases and J 7 bases, leaving 14 bases between the germline ends.

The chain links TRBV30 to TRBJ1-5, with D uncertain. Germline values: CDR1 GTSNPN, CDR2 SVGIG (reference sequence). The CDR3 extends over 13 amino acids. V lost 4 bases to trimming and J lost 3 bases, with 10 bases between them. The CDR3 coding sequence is TGTGCCTGGATGGCAGGCACCAATCAGCCCCAGCATTTT. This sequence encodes CAWMAGTNQPQHF.